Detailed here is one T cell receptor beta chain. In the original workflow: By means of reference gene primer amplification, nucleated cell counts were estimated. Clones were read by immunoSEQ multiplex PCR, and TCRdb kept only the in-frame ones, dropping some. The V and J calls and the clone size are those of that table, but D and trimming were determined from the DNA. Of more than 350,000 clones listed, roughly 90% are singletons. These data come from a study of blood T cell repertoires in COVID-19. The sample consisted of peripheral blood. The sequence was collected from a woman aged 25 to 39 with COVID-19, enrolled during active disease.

The CDR3 sequence is CASSYHRGSGRNQPQHF. Here the CDR3 DNA reads TGTGCCAGCAGCTACCACAGGGGGAGTGGGCGCAATCAGCCCCAGCATTTT. The genes are TRBV7-8 and TRBJ1-5; 8 bases are a match to TRBD1. The CDR3 is 17 residues long. Unmatched junction bases numbered 10, after V lost 4 bases and J lost 2 bases. CDR1 SGHVS and CDR2 FQNEAQ come from the germline V gene.